A single sample is the source of the 21 T cell receptor beta chains below, sequenced in a study of tumor and adjacent non-tumor tissue in lung cancer. No cell sorting was done before RNA was extracted from the tissue. This non-tumor lung sample came from over 3 cm beyond the tumor edge. A modified ARM-PCR protocol with three rounds of nested PCR amplified TCRbeta. Each CDR3 protein is one row after TCRdb ran MiXCR on the multiplex PCR reads. The sample has about 86,000 distinct CDR3 sequences, around 80% seen once. Sequencing was done on a sample of distant non-tumor lung tissue. These receptors were taken from a woman between 50 and 59 years old with non-small cell lung cancer.

This clonotype was counted once. One end of the junction is discordant with germline, which a read error may explain. The chain is built from TRBV20-1 and TRBJ2-5, with 10 bases fitting TRBD2. The CDR3 runs 15 residues. Per the germline V gene, CDR1 is DFQATT and CDR2 is SNEGSKA (reference sequence). The CDR3 DNA follows: TGCAGTTCTAGATCCGTAGCGGGAGGTGGCGAGACCCAGTACTTC. It is translated as CSSRSVAGGGETQYF.

A note on this clonotype: A junction boundary mismatches the germline segment, possibly from a read error. This chain connects TRBV11-2 to TRBJ2-3; tentatively, D is TRBD2 (5 bases). The CDR3 extends over 16 amino acids. In germline, CDR1 is SGHAT, CDR2 FQNNGV. The CDR3 protein is CASSLGILTSTDTHYF. In DNA form, the CDR3 reads TGTGCCAGCAGCTTAGGGATCCTAACTAGTACAGATACGCACTATTTT.

To note about this clonotype: At one end, the junction sequence differs from germline, possibly due to a read error. The chain couples TRBV28 to TRBJ1-5, with a weak D call TRBD1 (5 bases). The CDR3 is made up of 14 amino acids. CDR1 and CDR2 (germline): MDHEN, SYDVKM. The CDR3 reads CASSLPGGWNSQRF. CDR3 DNA sequence: TGTGCCAGCAGCCTCCCGGGGGGGTGGAACAGCCAGCGTTTT.

In regard to this clonotype: Compared with germline, one end of the junction differs, possibly owing to a read error. The chain has TRBV6-6 and TRBJ1-1; TRBD1 might be the D (5 bases). CDR1 and CDR2 from the germline V gene are MNHNY and SVGAGI (reference sequence). The CDR3 has 14 amino acids. The CDR3 sequence is CVSNPGTANTEAFF. CDR3 in DNA: TGTGTCAGCAACCCCGGGACGGCTAACACTGAAGCTTTCTTT.

As regards this clonotype: This clone may be a read error of a much larger clone one base away. The chain couples TRBV21-1 to TRBJ2-5; the D call in the table, TRBD1, was not verified against the DNA. TRBV21-1 is assigned pseudogene status. This CDR3 contains 18 residues. CDR3: CASSKVQGTGEIQETQYF. CDR3 sequence (DNA): TGTGCCAGCAGCAAAGTCCAGGGGACAGGAGAAATCCAAGAGACCCAGTACTTC.

This chain links TRBV11-2 with TRBJ1-2; 10 bases agree with TRBD1. CDR1 and CDR2 (germline): SGHAT, FQNNGV. The CDR3 is 14 amino acids. The V gene end was trimmed by 1 base and the J gene end by 7 bases; junction bases not matched to a gene: 3. CDR3 protein: CASSLGGTGVGYTF. The CDR3 DNA is TGTGCCAGCAGCTTAGGGGGGACAGGGGTTGGCTACACCTTC.

Regarding this clonotype: Without the conserved terminal phenylalanine or tryptophan, this CDR3 likely stems from a read error. This rearrangement joins TRBV29-1 to TRBJ2-2; the match to TRBD1 covers 7 bases. The CDR3 runs 15 residues. Per germline, CDR1 SQVTM and CDR2 ANQGSEA. The DNA for the CDR3 is TGCAGCGTTGTGACGGGACAGCTCAACATCGGGGAGCTGTTTTCT. Protein sequence: CSVVTGQLNIGELFS.

There are many counts of this clonotype. The genes are TRBV2 and TRBJ2-7; D is uncertain. Trimming took off 6 bases at V and 5 bases at J, with 14 bases between the two ends. The CDR3 extends over 13 amino acids. Germline CDR1 and CDR2: SNHLY and FYNNEI. CDR3 sequence (DNA): TGTGCCAGCAGCGTTGACATCAACCACGAGCAGTACTTC. Protein sequence: CASSVDINHEQYF.

The chain couples TRBV24-1 to TRBJ2-5, with D maybe TRBD2 (6 bases). The CDR3 length is 14 residues. The V and J ends lost 5 bases and 5 bases respectively, with 14 bases between them. Germline CDR1 and CDR2: KGHDR and SFDVKD. The DNA for the CDR3 is TGTGCCACCAGTGGTTCGGGGGAAACGGAGACCCAGTACTTC. This gives the protein CATSGSGETETQYF.

Of note for this clonotype: Just one base apart from a much larger clone, this may be a read error. The chain joins TRBV30 to TRBJ1-5; D not resolved. V was pared by 2 bases and J by 5 bases, with 10 bases between. Germline V gives CDR1 GTSNPN, CDR2 SVGIG (reference sequence). This CDR3 comprises 13 residues. The CDR3 protein is CAWSPQRDQPQHF. CDR3 in DNA: TGTGCCTGGAGTCCTCAGAGGGATCAGCCCCAGCATTTT.

A word on this clonotype: An end of the junction does not agree with germline; a read error may underlie this. The chain links TRBV11-2 to TRBJ2-5; D is uncertain. The CDR3 length is 12 residues. Germline V gene sequence: CDR1 SGHAT, CDR2 FQNNGV. The CDR3 nucleotides are TGTGCCAACAGCTTAGTTCAAGAGATCCAGTACTTC. Its translation: CANSLVQEIQYF.

As regards this clonotype: No conserved phenylalanine or tryptophan ends this CDR3, so it is likely a read error. No DNA is shown, since the ends of the CDR3 on it are uncertain; the CDR3 is the one TCRdb lists. V and J are TRBV29-1 and TRBJ1-4; the DNA was not used to check the table's D call, TRBD1. Germline V gene lookup returns CDR1 SQVTM and CDR2 ANQGSEA. The CDR3 length equals 12 residues, ends included. The CDR3 spells CSVGRPGEKLVY.

To note about this clonotype: Compared with germline, one end of the junction differs, possibly owing to a read error. The CDR3: CASSQVVGSYSGYTF. As DNA, the CDR3 is TGTGCCAGCAGCCAAGTCGTGGGCTCCTACTCTGGCTACACCTTC. V gene TRBV4-1 combines with J gene TRBJ1-2, with D hard to call. CDR1 and CDR2 from the germline V gene are MGHRA and YSYEKL. The CDR3 sequence is 15 residues long.

In this sample, this clonotype turned up many times. This rearrangement joins TRBV5-6 to TRBJ1-5, with D possibly TRBD1 on 6 matching bases. Germline values: CDR1 SGHDT, CDR2 YYEEEE. V was clipped by 1 base and J by 2 bases, with 7 bases between them. This CDR3 is built from 14 residues. CDR3 DNA sequence: TGTGCCAGCAGCTTGTGGGGGCGCAATCAGCCCCAGCATTTT. Translation gives CASSLWGRNQPQHF.

This clonotype was seen at least ten times. The chain combines TRBV15 with TRBJ2-6; 7 nucleotides agree with TRBD1. Trimming cost V 2 bases and J 16 bases; bases outside gene matches: 14. The CDR3 is 15 amino acids. Germline-derived CDR1 and CDR2 are LNHNV and YYDKDF (reference sequence). The DNA of the CDR3 is TGTGCCACCAGCAGAAGGCCGGGACAGCCTTCTCGTCTGACTTTC. This codes for CATSRRPGQPSRLTF.

This clonotype was detected only once. This chain links TRBV12-3 or TRBV12-4 with TRBJ2-7; TRBD1 aligns across 9 bases. The CDR3 spans 17 residues. J lost 10 bases, V lost 3 bases, and 19 bases had no gene match. The CDR3 DNA sequence: TGTGCCAGCAGTTTGGAGGGACCCGGACAGGGGATTAAAGAACAGTACTTC. Translated, it gives CASSLEGPGQGIKEQYF.

In regard to this clonotype: The junction and the germline gene differ at one end; a read error may be behind it. CDR3 DNA: TGTGCCAACAGCCTCTGGGATGGGACAGGGACATACGAGCAGTACTTC. Protein product: CANSLWDGTGTYEQYF. The chain has TRBV5-6 and TRBJ2-7, with 9 bases matching TRBD1. From germline, CDR1 is SGHDT and CDR2 YYEEEE. There are 16 residues in the CDR3.

This clonotype turned up a few times. A junction end diverges from the germline sequence, so it may reflect a read error. The gene calls are TRBV29-1 and TRBJ2-3; TRBD2 is a possible D gene (5 bases). The CDR3 runs to 17 residues. Germline V lookup: CDR1 SQVTM, CDR2 ANQGSEA. The CDR3 spells CSVGGRAGHQSIDMQYF. The DNA for the CDR3 is TGCAGCGTTGGCGGTAGGGCGGGTCACCAAAGCATAGATATGCAGTATTTT.

In this sample, this clonotype turned up many times. The chain has TRBV20-1 and TRBJ2-5; unclear D gene. The V gene lost 0 bases and the J gene lost 2 bases, with 10 bases spanning the gap. The germline V gene has CDR1 DFQATT and CDR2 SNEGSKA (reference sequence). The CDR3 covers 14 residues. CDR3 coding DNA: TGCAGTGCTAGAGATTCCCTGATACAAGAGACCCAGTACTTC. It encodes CSARDSLIQETQYF.

This chain links TRBV6-5 with TRBJ1-2, with D possibly being TRBD1 (5 bases). The V and J ends lost 0 bases and 5 bases respectively, with 10 bases between them. The CDR3 is 14 residues long. Per the germline V gene, CDR1 is MNHEY and CDR2 is SVGAGI. CDR3 region: CASSYSSRGYGYTF. In DNA, the CDR3 is TGTGCCAGCAGTTACTCGAGTAGGGGATATGGCTACACCTTC.

This clonotype was seen only once. At one end, the junction sequence differs from germline, possibly due to a read error. The rearrangement joins TRBV14 to TRBJ2-1; D unresolved. CDR3 length: 16 amino acids. Germline CDR1 SGHDN, CDR2 FVKESK. CDR3 nucleotides: TGTGCCAGCAGGCAAGTAAGCGCATACTATAACAATGAGCAGTTTTTC. Translation gives CASRQVSAYYNNEQFF. Full variable domain (rest looked up from reference TRBV14 and TRBJ2-1): EAGVTQFPSHSVIEKGQTVTLRCDPISGHDNLYWYRRVMGKEIKFLLHFVKESKQDESGMPNNRFLAERTGGTYSTLKVQPAELEDSGVYFCASRQVSAYYNNEQFFGPGTRLTVL.